The clone carrying this T cell receptor (beta chain) was found many times. Its cognate antigen is unknown. The sample is drawn from a study of identical twins. Using its own MiXCR run on the 5' RACE reads, TCRdb lists one record per CDR3 protein. The sample records approximately 690,000 distinct CDR3 sequences, 5.5% to 6.5% being singletons. Study-wide results and caveats: Twin sharing of out-of-frame TCR alpha was underestimated by models in monozygotic pairs. Among beta out-of-frame sequences, excess sharing between twins appeared weaker.

Sequencing was done on a sample of naive T cells sorted from blood. The origin of this receptor is a young man in good health.

CDR3 in amino acids: CSVIASSTGLATEQYF. CDR3 DNA sequence: TGCAGCGTGATCGCCAGCTCAACAGGACTAGCGACCGAGCAGTACTTC. This chain joins TRBV29-1 and TRBJ2-7, with TRBD2 identical over 9 bases. CDR3 size: 16 residues. Trimming at V came to 6 bases and at J to 6 bases, leaving 18 bases not matched to a gene. The germline V gene encodes CDR1 SQVTM and CDR2 ANQGSEA.